This TCR beta chain was sequenced for a study of T cell repertoires in cytomegalovirus infection. As for the study in general: As its CMV epitopes, the study selected recently identified HLA-C-restricted and well-studied HLA-B-restricted targets.

Looked up from germline, CDR1 is MNHEY and CDR2 is SMNVEV (reference sequence). V was pared by 5 bases and J by 7 bases, with 14 bases between. The CDR3 length is 14 residues. TCRdb re-called the reads with MiXCR, one entry per CDR3 protein. Altogether 650,000 to 900,000 distinct CDR3 sequences are present, approximately 29% being singletons, with the ten largest covering over 10%. Regarding the study as a whole: Accumulated public TCR beta family frequency recognized individuals carrying CMV together with the relevant HLA. Dominating the ex vivo response were TCR beta clonotypes that were CMV-specific and HLA-C-restricted.

A remark on this clonotype: Antigen unknown.

V is TRBV27 and J is TRBJ2-2; the D gene is possibly TRBD2 (6 bases). The sequence was collected from a human donor in good health (CMV status not recorded). Some clones in this sample may be carry-over from other donors' samples. The source material was cultured CD8+ T cells from PBMCs, sampled from culture after CMV antigen stimulation. Here the CDR3 DNA reads TGTGCCAGCAGTCTCTGGGGGGTGGACGGGGAGCTGTTTTTT. Translated, it gives CASSLWGVDGELFF.